The 28 T cell receptor beta chains below all came from one sample that was sequenced in a study of blood T cell repertoires in COVID-19. Sequencing was performed with immunoSEQ multiplex PCR; in TCRdb, only in-frame clones are kept and a portion is missing. The sample consists of approximately 310,000 clones, 70% to 90% of them appearing once. Sequenced material: PBMCs or T cells enriched from blood (not recorded which). The receptors shown here come from a man aged 25 to 40 who had recovered from COVID-19.

The chain is built from TRBV4-2 and TRBJ1-1, with no clear D. Germline V CDR1 and CDR2: LGHNA, YNFKEQ. The germline V and J ends were trimmed by 2 bases and 1 base, with 5 bases remaining between them. The CDR3 consists of 13 residues. CDR3 loop: CASSQLQNTEAFF. The CDR3 DNA reads TGTGCCAGCAGCCAATTACAGAACACTGAAGCTTTCTTT.

In its sample, this clone was seen once. This chain links TRBV7-2 with TRBJ1-6; 8 nucleotides match TRBD1. J lost 9 bases, V lost 5 bases, and 9 bases had no gene match. The CDR3 consists of 15 residues. The germline V gene has CDR1 SGHTA and CDR2 FQGNSA. CDR3 amino acids: CASSPDRGRGSPLHF. The CDR3 bases are TGTGCCAGCAGCCCCGACAGGGGAAGAGGTTCACCCCTCCACTTT. The full variable domain, with the rest looked up from reference TRBV7-2 and TRBJ1-6, is GAGVSQSPSNKVTEKGKDVELRCDPISGHTALYWYRQSLGQGLEFLIYFQGNSAPDKSGLPSDRFSAERTGGSVSTLTIQRTQQEDSAVYLCASSPDRGRGSPLHFGNGTRLTVT.

The chain joins TRBV30 to TRBJ1-5, with 9 positions matching TRBD1. This CDR3 comprises 18 residues. V lost 2 bases and J lost 4; bases outside the gene matches: 15. The V gene's germline CDR1 is GTSNPN and CDR2 SVGIG (reference sequence). The CDR3 is CAWSSYLGDRARNQPQHF. As DNA, the CDR3 is TGTGCCTGGAGTTCATACCTAGGGGACAGGGCGAGGAATCAGCCCCAGCATTTT.

The chain is built from TRBV10-3 and TRBJ2-3, with TRBD1 matching over 8 bases. J lost 0 bases, V lost 5 bases, and 4 bases had no gene match. This CDR3 is built from 15 residues. The V gene's germline CDR1 is ENHRY and CDR2 SYGVKD. CDR3 in amino acids: CAISLGQVSTDTQYF. The CDR3 DNA sequence: TGTGCCATCAGTTTGGGACAGGTCAGCACAGATACGCAGTATTTT.

This chain links TRBV6-5 with TRBJ1-2; 8 bases align to TRBD1. J was trimmed by 4 bases and V by 2 bases; bases with no gene match: 9. Germline CDR1 MNHEY, CDR2 SVGAGI. The CDR3 has 16 amino acids. CDR3 coding DNA: TGTGCCAGCAGTTACGCTTCGACAGGGGTTCCCTATGGCTACACCTTC. It specifies CASSYASTGVPYGYTF.

The genes are TRBV5-1 and TRBJ2-3; D is ambiguous. The germline gives CDR1 SGHRS, CDR2 YFSETQ. Trimming removed 4 bases at V and 1 base at J, with 10 bases between. There are 14 residues in the CDR3. CDR3 in DNA: TGCGCCAGCAGCGTAGATACGGGCACAGATACGCAGTATTTT. This gives the protein CASSVDTGTDTQYF.

The V gene is TRBV7-9, the J gene TRBJ2-7; 8 nucleotides agree with TRBD1. Germline lookup yields CDR1 SEHNR and CDR2 FQNEAQ (reference sequence). This CDR3 region has 14 residues. V lost 4 bases to trimming and J lost 3 bases; unmatched junction nucleotides: 5. The CDR3 DNA reads TGTGCCAGCAGCTCCCGACAGGGGAGCTACGAGCAGTACTTC. It encodes CASSSRQGSYEQYF.

V is TRBV5-1 and J is TRBJ2-1, with 12 positions matching TRBD2. The CDR3 extends over 14 amino acids. Losses at the gene ends were 4 bases for V and 8 bases for J; bases not matched to a gene: 4. CDR1 and CDR2 from the germline V gene are SGHRS and YFSETQ. For the CDR3, the DNA is TGCGCCAGCAGCCCTAGACTAGCGGGGGATGAGCAGTTCTTC. This encodes CASSPRLAGDEQFF.

V gene TRBV5-1 combines with J gene TRBJ2-3; a possible D gene is TRBD1 (6 bases). Germline CDR1 and CDR2: SGHRS and YFSETQ. V shed 2 bases and J shed 6 bases, with 16 bases lying between them. The CDR3 runs to 15 residues. In DNA form, the CDR3 reads TGCGCCAGCAGCTTTGGGACATCCTCGGATGATACGCAGTATTTT. This gives the protein CASSFGTSSDDTQYF.

The rearrangement links TRBV18 to TRBJ1-1; D might be TRBD1 (6 bases). This CDR3 contains 14 residues. The germline CDR1 and CDR2 sequences are KGHSH and LQKENI. The V end lost 5 bases, the J end lost 0 bases, and 10 bases lay between the germline ends. This CDR3 reads CASSNQGMNTEAFF. The DNA for the CDR3 is TGTGCCAGCTCAAACCAGGGGATGAACACTGAAGCTTTCTTT.

This chain joins TRBV3-1 (or the pseudogene TRBV3-2) and TRBJ2-7; D unclear. Trimming pared 0 bases from V and 5 bases from J, leaving 5 bases between. Germline loops: CDR1 LGHDT, CDR2 YNNKEL (reference sequence). This CDR3 region has 12 residues. The CDR3 sequence is CASSQDRHEQYF. CDR3 nucleotide sequence: TGTGCCAGCAGCCAAGACAGGCACGAGCAGTACTTC.

This clone was detected only a few times. V gene TRBV11-3 combines with J gene TRBJ2-4; D is uncertain. Per germline, CDR1 SGHNT and CDR2 YENEEA. Trimming pared 3 bases from V and 8 bases from J, leaving 11 bases between. The CDR3 runs 13 residues. The CDR3 here is CASSLGSQDIQYF. CDR3 nucleotide sequence: TGTGCCAGCAGCTTGGGTAGTCAGGACATTCAGTACTTC.

The chain has TRBV7-8 and TRBJ2-2; D unclear. With 2 bases removed from V and 6 bases from J, the gap between germline ends came to 7 bases. Germline CDR1 and CDR2: SGHVS and FQNEAQ. This CDR3 spans 13 amino acids. CDR3 coding DNA: TGTGCCAGCAGCTTAATCCCTCCCGGGGAGCTGTTTTTT. Its protein product is CASSLIPPGELFF. The full variable domain, rest sourced from reference TRBV7-8 and TRBJ2-2, is GAGVSQSPRYKVAKRGQDVALRCDPISGHVSLFWYQQALGQGPEFLTYFQNEAQLDKSGLPSDRFFAERPEGSVSTLKIQRTQQEDSAVYLCASSLIPPGELFFGEGSRLTVL.

This chain connects TRBV19 to TRBJ1-6, with 7 bases lining up with TRBD1. The CDR3 sequence is 14 residues long. Unmatched junction bases numbered 5, after V lost 5 bases and J lost 7 bases. Per the germline V gene, CDR1 is LNHDA and CDR2 is SQIVND (reference sequence). The CDR3: CASSQDRVNSPLHF. CDR3 DNA sequence: TGTGCCAGTAGTCAAGACAGGGTCAATTCACCCCTCCACTTT.

The CDR3 DNA reads TGTGCCAGCAGCTTAGGAGGGTATAGCAATCAGCCCCAGCATTTT. Its translation: CASSLGGYSNQPQHF. The rearrangement uses TRBV7-2 and TRBJ1-5; D uncertain. V lost 1 base to trimming and J lost 0 bases, with 7 bases between them. Germline V gene sequence: CDR1 SGHTA, CDR2 FQGNSA. This CDR3 is 15 amino acids long.

The gene calls are TRBV5-1 and TRBJ2-5; TRBD2 matches at 13 bases. There are 15 residues in the CDR3. Germline V gene data show CDR1 as SGHRS and CDR2 as YFSETQ. J was trimmed by 5 bases and V by 4 bases; bases with no gene match: 5. This CDR3 is CASSAGLAGMETQYF. CDR3 nucleotides: TGCGCCAGCAGCGCGGGACTAGCGGGGATGGAGACCCAGTACTTC. Variable domain in full (rest from reference TRBV5-1 and TRBJ2-5): KAGVTQTPRYLIKTRGQQVTLSCSPISGHRSVSWYQQTPGQGLQFLFEYFSETQRNKGNFPGRFSGRQFSNSRSEMNVSTLELGDSALYLCASSAGLAGMETQYFGPGTRLLVL.

This rearrangement joins TRBV20-1 to TRBJ2-2; TRBD2 aligns across 9 bases. The J segment lost 6 bases and the V segment lost 3 bases, leaving 11 bases of the junction unmatched. This CDR3 is built from 16 residues. CDR1 and CDR2 from the germline V gene are DFQATT and SNEGSKA (reference sequence). The CDR3 loop reads CSASALGLAVSGELFF. CDR3 DNA: TGCAGTGCTAGTGCCCTGGGACTAGCTGTCTCCGGGGAGCTGTTTTTT.

The chain couples TRBV25-1 to TRBJ2-7, with D possibly being TRBD1 (7 bases). Germline V gives CDR1 MGHDK, CDR2 SYGVNS. V shed 6 bases and J shed 4 bases, with 13 bases lying between them. This CDR3 is 13 amino acids long. CDR3 residues: CASRKTGTYEQYF. CDR3 DNA: TGTGCCAGCAGAAAGACAGGGACTTACGAGCAGTACTTC.

The rearrangement links TRBV30 to TRBJ2-1; 7 nucleotides agree with TRBD2. The germline CDR1 and CDR2 sequences are GTSNPN and SVGIG (reference sequence). V dropped 1 base and J dropped 14; count of bases not matched to a gene: 8. The CDR3 runs to 12 residues. This CDR3 reads CAWSGGSRVEFF. CDR3 bases: TGTGCCTGGAGTGGCGGGAGCAGGGTGGAGTTCTTC. The complete variable domain, with remaining parts taken from reference TRBV30 and TRBJ2-1, reads SQTIHQWPATLVQPVGSPLSLECTVEGTSNPNLYWYRQAAGRGLQLLFYSVGIGQISSEVPQNLSASRPQDRQFILSSKKLLLSDSGFYLCAWSGGSRVEFFGPGTRLTVL.

This chain joins TRBV15 and TRBJ1-1, with a tentative D call TRBD1 (6 bases). In germline, CDR1 is LNHNV, CDR2 YYDKDF (reference sequence). V was clipped by 0 bases and J by 4 bases, with 9 bases between them. The CDR3 runs to 14 residues. In DNA, the CDR3 is TGTGCCACCAGCAGAGAAGGGGGGGGCACTGAAGCTTTCTTT. Amino acids: CATSREGGGTEAFF.

The chain is built from TRBV4-1 and TRBJ1-2, with TRBD1 as a possible D gene (5 bases). This CDR3 comprises 16 residues. V lost 0 bases, J lost 4 bases, and 15 bases lay in between. From germline, CDR1 is MGHRA and CDR2 YSYEKL. CDR3 sequence reads: CASSQDTARVTYGYTF. The CDR3 DNA sequence: TGCGCCAGCAGCCAAGATACGGCCAGGGTAACCTATGGCTACACCTTC.

The gene calls are TRBV5-1 and TRBJ2-2, with D perhaps TRBD2 (5 bases). CDR1 is SGHRS and CDR2 is YFSETQ in the germline V gene. This CDR3 has 14 residues. V lost 2 bases to trimming and J lost 4 bases, with 9 bases between them. Written as DNA, the CDR3 is TGCGCCAGCAGCTTAAGGGAGATCACCGGGGAGCTGTTTTTT. Translation: CASSLREITGELFF. The full variable domain, in which reference TRBV5-1 and TRBJ2-2 provide the parts outside the CDR3, is KAGVTQTPRYLIKTRGQQVTLSCSPISGHRSVSWYQQTPGQGLQFLFEYFSETQRNKGNFPGRFSGRQFSNSRSEMNVSTLELGDSALYLCASSLREITGELFFGEGSRLTVL.

The count of this clone is one. The chain recombines TRBV7-2 with TRBJ2-1; tentatively, D is TRBD2 (5 bases). Germline V gene lookup returns CDR1 SGHTA and CDR2 FQGNSA. CDR3 size: 15 residues. V lost 3 bases and J lost 8, with 17 bases in between. The CDR3 sequence is CASSFVAIMGDEQFF. The DNA of the CDR3 is TGTGCCAGCAGCTTTGTTGCCATAATGGGAGATGAGCAGTTCTTC.

This clone came up once. The chain couples TRBV4-1 to TRBJ1-2; TRBD1 agrees at 9 bases. Looked up from germline, CDR1 is MGHRA and CDR2 is YSYEKL. This CDR3 is built from 16 residues. V was clipped by 3 bases and J by 4 bases; unmatched bases: 9. This chain's CDR3 is CASSHTSDRGRYGYTF. The CDR3 region has the DNA TGCGCCAGCAGCCACACCTCGGACAGGGGACGCTATGGCTACACCTTC.

In its sample, this clone was seen a few times. The chain uses TRBV7-2 and TRBJ2-7, with 9 bases identical to TRBD2. CDR1 and CDR2 from the germline V gene are SGHTA and FQGNSA. Trimming at V came to 0 bases and at J to 2 bases, leaving 5 bases not matched to a gene. The CDR3 spans 16 residues. The DNA of the CDR3 is TGTGCCAGCAGCTTAGCTAGCGGGGGCCAAACCTACGAGCAGTACTTC. Its protein product is CASSLASGGQTYEQYF.

This clone has just a few counts. The CDR3 sequence is CASASGSNTGELFF. As DNA, the CDR3 is TGTGCCAGTGCCTCCGGGTCCAACACCGGGGAGCTGTTTTTT. This rearrangement joins TRBV19 to TRBJ2-2; D unresolved. The V gene's germline CDR1 is LNHDA and CDR2 SQIVND (reference sequence). The CDR3 runs 14 residues. V lost 8 bases and J 2 bases, leaving 12 bases between the germline ends.

The chain has TRBV5-6 and TRBJ1-6, with 8 nucleotides matching TRBD1. The trim removed 4 bases at V and 4 bases at J, leaving 7 bases unmatched. The CDR3 has 16 residues. The germline V gene has CDR1 SGHDT and CDR2 YYEEEE. The DNA for the CDR3 is TGTGCCAGCAGCCCAATGGACAGGGAGTATAATTCACCCCTCCACTTT. Translated: CASSPMDREYNSPLHF.

The chain carries TRBV5-1 and TRBJ1-3; TRBD1 is a possible D gene (5 bases). The CDR3 sequence is 15 residues long. Trimming stripped 2 bases from V and 0 bases from J, with 9 bases between. CDR1 SGHRS and CDR2 YFSETQ come from the germline V gene. The CDR3 loop reads CASSFGRVSGNTIYF. The CDR3 DNA follows: TGCGCCAGCAGCTTCGGCAGGGTCTCTGGAAACACCATATATTTT.